This T cell receptor beta chain was documented in a study of T cells in Graves' hyperthyroidism and ophthalmopathy. Turning to the study itself: Once the initial diagnosis was made, peripheral blood was obtained before any treatment. Whole-study results and caveats: The model identified upcoming ophthalmopathy a median about 6.5 months ahead of onset. The blood repertoire included most of the expanded thyroid clonotypes above 0.001.

This clonotype was counted ten times or more. What it binds is unknown. Amplified TCR beta CDR3 regions derived from RNA transcripts. HTBI primers were employed in a first-round RT-PCR of the TCR CDR3. TCRdb reprocessed the multiplex PCR reads with MiXCR, giving one entry per CDR3 protein. Of about 380,000 distinct CDR3 sequences detected, about 13% appear once; the ten largest clones hold roughly 20%. The CDR3 is 13 amino acids. The junction had 2 bases not matched to a gene; V was cut back by 3 bases and J by 6 bases. The germline gives CDR1 SGHRS, CDR2 YFSETQ. Newly diagnosed hyperthyroidism, duration under 2 months, in patients aged 18 to 65.

The chain carries TRBV5-1 and TRBJ2-7; 11 bases line up with TRBD1. Material: blood. This TCR derives from a man aged 30-40 years with Graves' hyperthyroidism that later progressed to Graves' ophthalmopathy. The CDR3 nucleotides read TGCGCCAGCAGCTCGGACAGGGGGCTCGAGCAGTACTTC. Amino acid sequence: CASSSDRGLEQYF.